A single T cell receptor beta chain is shown here with its context. Its antigen remains unknown. The primer mix had 60 Vbeta and 13 Jbeta primers. Here immunoSEQ multiplex PCR was the method, and the copy in TCRdb shows in-frame clones only, minus some. The table shows around 130,000 clones, with approximately 88% occurring only once. This entry belongs to a study of cytomegalovirus exposure and HLA in healthy donors. At sampling all donors were nominally healthy, likely with unrecorded immune exposures. Trimming took 5 bases from V and 4 from J; bases not matched to a gene: 7. The CDR3 has 15 residues. Germline values: CDR1 ENHRY, CDR2 SYGVKD. Study results and caveats: In most subjects, TCR beta sequences reportedly gave accurate predictions of HLA-A and HLA-B alleles. The study recorded about 160 TCR beta chains that were cytomegalovirus-associated.

The specimen was PBMCs. The chain links TRBV10-3 to TRBJ2-1, with 8 bases identical to TRBD2. This clonotype originated in a woman aged 40 to 50 in good health and CMV-seronegative. CDR3 in DNA: TGTGCCATCAGTAAGCAGGGACTAGGATACAATGAGCAGTTCTTC. It specifies CAISKQGLGYNEQFF.